Below are 22 T cell receptor beta chains sequenced from a single sample in a study of blood T cell repertoires in COVID-19. Sequenced by immunoSEQ multiplex PCR; TCRdb stores in-frame clones only, minus some. Among 390,000 or so clones listed, 80% to 85% were seen once. Sample: PBMCs or T cells enriched from blood (not recorded which). These receptor sequences come from a woman between 45 and 65 years old who had recovered from COVID-19.

CDR3 protein: CASPSKGRGLMKGYTF. In DNA, the CDR3 is TGCGCCAGCCCATCCAAGGGTAGGGGGCTGATGAAGGGCTACACCTTC. J is TRBJ1-2 and V is TRBV23-1, with 7 nucleotides matching TRBD1. TRBV23-1 qualifies as an ORF whose function is uncertain. The CDR3 sequence is 16 residues long. The V segment lost 8 bases and the J segment 8 bases; nucleotides outside the gene matches: 20.

The V gene is TRBV11-2, the J gene TRBJ1-3; 8 nucleotides agree with TRBD1. V was pared by 5 bases and J by 0 bases, with 12 bases of the junction left unmatched. The CDR3 is made up of 18 amino acids. From germline, CDR1 is SGHAT and CDR2 FQNNGV. CDR3 protein: CASSRLLGQGSSGNTIYF. In nucleotides, the CDR3 is TGTGCCAGCAGCCGACTACTTGGACAGGGAAGCTCTGGAAACACCATATATTTT.

The chain has TRBV7-2 and TRBJ1-6; 11 bases align to TRBD1. Germline values: CDR1 SGHTA, CDR2 FQGNSA. This CDR3 spans 18 amino acids. The V gene end was trimmed by 3 bases and the J gene end by 7 bases; junction bases not matched to a gene: 11. CDR3 protein: CASSLRDRGSWGNSPLHF. The DNA of the CDR3 is TGTGCCAGCAGCTTGCGGGACAGGGGGTCGTGGGGGAATTCACCCCTCCACTTT.

This chain uses TRBV18 with TRBJ1-1; 8 positions agree with TRBD1. V shed 5 bases, J shed 7 bases, and the junction held 3 bases outside the gene matches. Germline V lookup: CDR1 KGHSH, CDR2 LQKENI. The CDR3 sequence is 12 residues long. The CDR3 region has the DNA TGTGCCAGCTCAGCAGGGGGCCATGAAGCTTTCTTT. Translation gives CASSAGGHEAFF.

The rearrangement joins TRBV6-5 to TRBJ2-5, with a weak D call TRBD2 (6 bases). The germline V gene has CDR1 MNHEY and CDR2 SVGAGI. The CDR3 extends over 15 amino acids. Trimming removed 2 bases from V and 4 bases from J, with 14 bases in between. The CDR3 coding sequence is TGTGCCAGCAGTTACGAGGGGCGCGGGGTAGAGACCCAGTACTTC. Amino acids: CASSYEGRGVETQYF.

The CDR3 region is CASSRGQGARTDTQYF. The CDR3 coding sequence is TGTGCCAGTAGTCGGGGACAGGGGGCGAGGACAGATACGCAGTATTTT. The rearrangement joins TRBV19 to TRBJ2-3; 12 nucleotides align to TRBD1. Looked up from germline, CDR1 is LNHDA and CDR2 is SQIVND (reference sequence). The J segment lost 3 bases and the V segment lost 5 bases, leaving 6 bases of the junction unmatched. The CDR3 consists of 16 residues.

The V call is TRBV7-9, the J call TRBJ1-3; D is uncertain. Trimming removed 2 bases at V and 0 bases at J, with 8 bases between. This CDR3 contains 15 residues. Germline lookup yields CDR1 SEHNR and CDR2 FQNEAQ (reference sequence). CDR3 nucleotide sequence: TGTGCCAGCAGCTTACTGGCGGCCTCTGGAAACACCATATATTTT. It translates to CASSLLAASGNTIYF.

In this sample, this clone turned up once. This chain connects TRBV3-1 (or the pseudogene TRBV3-2) to TRBJ2-7; tentatively, D is TRBD1 (6 bases). The CDR3 sequence is 16 residues long. Trimming removed 0 bases from V and 2 bases from J, with 14 bases in between. Germline loops: CDR1 LGHDT, CDR2 YNNKEL (reference sequence). The CDR3 here is CASSQDRVGTTYEQYF. The CDR3 bases are TGTGCCAGCAGCCAAGATAGGGTCGGGACAACCTACGAGCAGTACTTC.

The rearrangement uses TRBV5-4 and TRBJ2-2; D ambiguous. Looked up from germline, CDR1 is SGHNT and CDR2 is YYREEE (reference sequence). CDR3 size: 14 residues. V gave up 0 bases and J gave up 1 base, with 4 bases separating them. Written as DNA, the CDR3 is TGTGCCAGCAGCTTGGATCTGAACACCGGGGAGCTGTTTTTT. Its protein product is CASSLDLNTGELFF.

This chain links TRBV6-5 with TRBJ1-6; D not certain. This CDR3 region has 14 residues. V was cut by 5 bases and J by 5 bases, with 10 bases left in between. The germline gives CDR1 MNHEY, CDR2 SVGAGI. CDR3 region: CASSPGRDNSPLHF. CDR3 bases: TGTGCCAGCAGTCCCGGGAGGGATAATTCACCCCTCCACTTT.

The chain links TRBV5-1 to TRBJ1-3, with 7 bases that match TRBD1. Trimming cost V 4 bases and J 2 bases; bases outside gene matches: 6. The CDR3 runs to 15 residues. The germline gives CDR1 SGHRS, CDR2 YFSETQ. The CDR3: CASSLGQATGNTIYF. The CDR3 DNA sequence: TGCGCCAGCAGCCTAGGACAGGCTACTGGAAACACCATATATTTT.

This chain connects TRBV6-5 to TRBJ1-5; TRBD1 agrees at 7 bases. After removal of 4 bases from V and 1 base from J, the junction contained 4 bases not matched to a gene. The CDR3 extends over 15 amino acids. Per the germline V gene, CDR1 is MNHEY and CDR2 is SVGAGI. In nucleotides, the CDR3 is TGTGCCAGCAGTTTGGGACAGCAAAGCAATCAGCCCCAGCATTTT. Its translation is CASSLGQQSNQPQHF.

This clone was recorded a few times. V and J are TRBV7-2 and TRBJ2-3, with 8 bases that match TRBD2. Trimming took 4 bases from V and 2 from J; bases not matched to a gene: 11. CDR1 and CDR2 (germline): SGHTA, FQGNSA. The CDR3 totals 17 residues. The CDR3 region is CASSSYPTAGVTDTQYF. In DNA, the CDR3 is TGTGCCAGCAGCTCCTATCCCACAGCGGGAGTCACAGATACGCAGTATTTT. The complete variable domain, with remaining parts taken from reference TRBV7-2 and TRBJ2-3, reads GAGVSQSPSNKVTEKGKDVELRCDPISGHTALYWYRQSLGQGLEFLIYFQGNSAPDKSGLPSDRFSAERTGGSVSTLTIQRTQQEDSAVYLCASSSYPTAGVTDTQYFGPGTRLTVL.

The genes are TRBV7-2 and TRBJ2-5, with D possibly being TRBD1 (6 bases). CDR1 is SGHTA, CDR2 FQGNSA, per germline. This CDR3 spans 14 amino acids. Trimming shortened V by 3 bases and J by 4 bases, and 12 bases separated the two germline ends. This chain's CDR3 is CASSFRAGVETQYF. The CDR3 DNA is TGTGCCAGCAGCTTCAGGGCAGGGGTAGAGACCCAGTACTTC.

Remarks on this clone: This CDR3 is also generated by other DNA sequences in the sample. The chain carries TRBV6-2 or TRBV6-3 and TRBJ1-2; 8 bases match TRBD1. The germline gives CDR1 MNHEY, CDR2 SVGEGT. There are 13 residues in the CDR3. V shed 6 bases and J 8 bases; nucleotides not matched to a gene: 8. This chain's CDR3 is CASSGQGLVGYTF. The CDR3 nucleotides read TGTGCCAGCAGCGGACAGGGTCTTGTGGGCTACACCTTC.

The chain combines TRBV6-5 with TRBJ2-7; D not certain. Germline CDR1 MNHEY, CDR2 SVGAGI. The CDR3 has 14 residues. V lost 0 bases and J 3 bases, leaving 9 bases between the germline ends. The CDR3 sequence: CASSYSVYYYEQYF. CDR3 bases: TGTGCCAGCAGTTACTCTGTGTATTACTACGAGCAGTACTTC.

This rearrangement joins TRBV18 to TRBJ2-6; D remains ambiguous. Trimming stripped 8 bases from V and 2 bases from J, with 22 bases between. The V gene's germline CDR1 is KGHSH and CDR2 LQKENI. This CDR3 comprises 18 residues. DNA of the CDR3: TGTGCCAGCGCCCCCCTCCTTTTAATGGGCCCTGGGGCCAACGTCCTGACTTTC. It yields the protein CASAPLLLMGPGANVLTF. The complete variable domain, with remaining parts taken from reference TRBV18 and TRBJ2-6, reads NAGVMQNPRHLVRRRGQEARLRCSPMKGHSHVYWYRQLPEEGLKFMVYLQKENIIDESGMPKERFSAEFPKEGPSILRIQQVVRGDSAAYFCASAPLLLMGPGANVLTFGAGSRLTVL.

This clone was seen just once. The V call is TRBV30, the J call TRBJ1-1; maybe TRBD1 (5 bases). V lost 0 bases, J lost 5 bases, and 10 bases lay in between. The CDR3 runs to 13 residues. From germline, CDR1 is GTSNPN and CDR2 SVGIG (reference sequence). CDR3 residues: CAWSVQAVTEAFF. In DNA form, the CDR3 reads TGTGCCTGGAGTGTACAGGCAGTTACTGAAGCTTTCTTT.

This chain connects TRBV7-8 to TRBJ2-7; possible D gene TRBD2, 6 bases. V gave up 3 bases and J gave up 2 bases, with 11 bases separating them. This CDR3 region has 14 residues. Germline CDR1 SGHVS, CDR2 FQNEAQ. CDR3 sequence reads: CASSLRDGPYEQYF. The CDR3, as DNA: TGTGCCAGCAGCTTGCGGGACGGTCCCTACGAGCAGTACTTC.

The rearrangement uses TRBV7-2 and TRBJ2-1; a possible D gene is TRBD1 (6 bases). The CDR3 runs 13 residues. In germline, CDR1 is SGHTA, CDR2 FQGNSA. Trimming pared 6 bases from V and 7 bases from J, leaving 13 bases between. CDR3 in amino acids: CASRPAGVNEQFF. The CDR3 nucleotides read TGTGCCAGCAGACCCGCAGGGGTAAATGAGCAGTTCTTC.

The chain uses TRBV9 and TRBJ2-3; TRBD2 aligns across 7 bases. CDR3 length: 19 amino acids. CDR1 and CDR2 (germline): SGDLS, YYNGEE. V shed 0 bases and J 4 bases; nucleotides not matched to a gene: 17. CDR3 region: CASSVDWVGGYRDADTQYF. The DNA of the CDR3 is TGTGCCAGCAGCGTAGACTGGGTCGGGGGGTACCGGGACGCAGATACGCAGTATTTT.

V and J are TRBV4-3 and TRBJ1-2; TRBD1 agrees at 9 bases. V was pared by 1 base and J by 7 bases, with 13 bases of the junction left unmatched. The CDR3 length is 17 residues. CDR1 is LGHNA and CDR2 is YSLEER in the germline V gene. In nucleotides, the CDR3 is TGCGCCAGCAGCCAAGCCTTACGGGACAGGGAAGGGGGTGGCTACACCTTC. It codes for CASSQALRDREGGGYTF.